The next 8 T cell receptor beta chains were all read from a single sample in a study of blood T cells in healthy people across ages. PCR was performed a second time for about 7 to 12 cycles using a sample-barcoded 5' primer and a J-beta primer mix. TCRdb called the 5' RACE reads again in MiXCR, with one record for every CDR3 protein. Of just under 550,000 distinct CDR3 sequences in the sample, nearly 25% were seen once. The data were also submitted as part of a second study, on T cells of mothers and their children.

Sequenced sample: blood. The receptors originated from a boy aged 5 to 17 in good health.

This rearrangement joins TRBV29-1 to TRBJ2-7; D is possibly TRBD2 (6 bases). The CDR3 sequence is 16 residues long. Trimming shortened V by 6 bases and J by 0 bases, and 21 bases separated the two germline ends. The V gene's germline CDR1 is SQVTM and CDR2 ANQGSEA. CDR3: CSVDLSSSGNSYEQYF. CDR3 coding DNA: TGCAGCGTGGACCTGTCCAGTAGCGGAAACTCCTACGAGCAGTACTTC.

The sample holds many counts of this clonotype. CDR3: CASSPYQETQYF. The CDR3 bases are TGTGCCAGCAGCCCGTACCAAGAGACCCAGTACTTC. V gene TRBV18 combines with J gene TRBJ2-5; no firm D call. V was pared by 8 bases and J by 0 bases, with 7 bases between. The CDR3 is made up of 12 amino acids. Germline CDR1 is KGHSH and CDR2 is LQKENI.

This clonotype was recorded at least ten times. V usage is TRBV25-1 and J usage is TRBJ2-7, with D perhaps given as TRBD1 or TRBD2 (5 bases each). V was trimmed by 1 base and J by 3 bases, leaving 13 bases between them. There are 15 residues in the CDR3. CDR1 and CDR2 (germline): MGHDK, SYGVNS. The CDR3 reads CASSEWGRGSYEQYF. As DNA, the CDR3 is TGTGCCAGCAGTGAATGGGGCCGGGGCAGCTACGAGCAGTACTTC.

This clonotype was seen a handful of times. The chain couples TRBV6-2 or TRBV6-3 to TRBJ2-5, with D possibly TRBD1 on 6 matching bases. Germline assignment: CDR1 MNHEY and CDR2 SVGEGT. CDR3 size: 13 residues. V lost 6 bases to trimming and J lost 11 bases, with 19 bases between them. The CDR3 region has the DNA TGTGCCAGCAGACCCGGGACACCCTCGGGGCAGTACTTC. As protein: CASRPGTPSGQYF.

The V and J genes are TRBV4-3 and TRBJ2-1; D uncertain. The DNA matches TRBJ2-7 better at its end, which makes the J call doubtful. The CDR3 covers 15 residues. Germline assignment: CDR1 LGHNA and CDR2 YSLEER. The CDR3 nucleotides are TGCGCCAGCAGCCAAGATCTTAGCAGAACCTACGAGCAGTACTTC. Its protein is CASSQDLSRTYEQYF.

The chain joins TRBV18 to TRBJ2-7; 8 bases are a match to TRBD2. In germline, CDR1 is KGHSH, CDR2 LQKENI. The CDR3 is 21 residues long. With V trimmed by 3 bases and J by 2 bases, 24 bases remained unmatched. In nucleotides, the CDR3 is TGTGCCAGCTCACCCATACCAAGTATATCAGTGTCGCGGGAGGCCACCTACGAGCAGTACTTC. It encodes CASSPIPSISVSREATYEQYF.

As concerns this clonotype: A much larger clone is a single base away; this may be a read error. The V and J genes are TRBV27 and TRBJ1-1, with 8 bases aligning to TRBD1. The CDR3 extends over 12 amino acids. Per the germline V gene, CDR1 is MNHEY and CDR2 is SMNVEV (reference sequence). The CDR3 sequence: CTSGDRGAEAFF. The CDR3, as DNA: TGTACCAGCGGCGACAGGGGCGCTGAAGCTTTCTTT.

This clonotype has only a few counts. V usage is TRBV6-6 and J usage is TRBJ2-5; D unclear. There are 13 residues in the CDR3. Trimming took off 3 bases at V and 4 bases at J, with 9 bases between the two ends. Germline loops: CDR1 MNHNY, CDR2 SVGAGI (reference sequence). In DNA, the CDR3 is TGTGCCAGCAGTTATCCTTCGCGAGAGACCCAGTACTTC. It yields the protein CASSYPSRETQYF.